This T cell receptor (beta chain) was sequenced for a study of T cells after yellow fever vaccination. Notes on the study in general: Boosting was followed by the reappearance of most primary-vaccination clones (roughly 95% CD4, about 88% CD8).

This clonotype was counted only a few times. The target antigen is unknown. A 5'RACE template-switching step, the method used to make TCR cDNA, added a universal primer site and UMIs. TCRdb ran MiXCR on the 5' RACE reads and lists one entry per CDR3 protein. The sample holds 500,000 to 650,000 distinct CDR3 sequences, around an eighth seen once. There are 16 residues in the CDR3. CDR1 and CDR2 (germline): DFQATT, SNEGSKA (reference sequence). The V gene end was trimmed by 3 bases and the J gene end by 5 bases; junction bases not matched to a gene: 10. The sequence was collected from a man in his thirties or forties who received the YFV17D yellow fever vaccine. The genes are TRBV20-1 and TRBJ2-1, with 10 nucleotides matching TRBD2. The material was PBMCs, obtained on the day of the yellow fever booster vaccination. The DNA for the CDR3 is TGCAGTGCTAGTTCCCTTTCGGGACTAGCGAACAATGAGCAGTTCTTC. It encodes CSASSLSGLANNEQFF.